The entry below describes one TCR beta chain. What it recognizes is unknown. This CDR3 is built from 16 residues. Germline V lookup: CDR1 SGHDN, CDR2 FVKESK. V gave up 3 bases and J gave up 4 bases; unmatched junction bases: 8. The source of the sample is a study of radiotherapy plus CTLA-4 blockade in lung cancer. General study results and limits: Per reports, early blood T cell clone dynamics, plus interferon-beta, forecast response most strongly. Radiotherapy plus ipilimumab was followed by expansion in blood of tumor-derived TCR clones.

Produced via immunoSEQ multiplex PCR; TCRdb's table is partial and in-frame only. Seen here are some 110,000 clones, 78% observed once, and the top ten hold approximately 4.7%. The starting material was peripheral blood, obtained from a patient treated with radiotherapy plus ipilimumab. The rearrangement links TRBV14 to TRBJ2-5; 10 bases agree with TRBD2. The sequence came from a human donor with non-small cell lung cancer who had a partial response to radiotherapy plus ipilimumab. The CDR3 is CASSQTGLAFAETQYF. CDR3 in DNA: TGTGCCAGCAGCCAGACGGGACTAGCGTTCGCAGAGACCCAGTACTTC.